The T cell receptor beta chain under discussion was sequenced for a study of cytomegalovirus exposure and HLA in healthy donors. The study ran its PCR with 60 Vbeta and 13 Jbeta primers. TCRdb keeps only in-frame clones here, not all; method: immunoSEQ multiplex PCR. The data hold roughly 110,000 clones, with 70% to 85% observed a single time. As to this clone: Its antigen is not known.

The V segment lost 5 bases and the J segment 0 bases; nucleotides outside the gene matches: 9. The CDR3 extends over 18 amino acids. The V gene's germline CDR1 is MGHDK and CDR2 SYGVNS. General study findings and limits: TCR association rates varied by HLA locus in a later analysis, with DRB1 highest and HLA-C lowest. In a later analysis, more than 15,000 TCR beta sequences were associated with HLA alleles at 0.05 false discovery rate.

Input material: PBMCs. The genes are TRBV25-1 and TRBJ2-6, with 8 nucleotides matching TRBD2. The TCR was taken from a man aged 55 to 70 in good health and CMV-seronegative. DNA of the CDR3: TGTGCCAGCAGTAAGAATAGCGGGGCCATCTCTGGGGCCAACGTCCTGACTTTC. Its translation: CASSKNSGAISGANVLTF.